Listed below are T cell receptor beta chains from one sample, sequenced in a study of blood T cells in healthy people across ages. TCRdb re-analysed the 5' RACE reads in MiXCR, keeping a single row per CDR3 protein. The sample contains 1 million to 1.2 million distinct CDR3 sequences, under 40% of which appear only once. The sample was blood. The receptors come from a man aged 18 to 35 in good health. The CDR3 runs from the conserved cysteine through the conserved F or W. Each record gives: J gene, D gene, V gene, clone size, CDR3 protein, CDR3 DNA. A D gene is named only where the DNA matches it firmly. A row's size may be missing; if present it is once, few, many or a size class.

TRBJ2-4	-	TRBV27	-	CASSSSPNIAKNIQYF	TGTGCCAGCAGTTCATCCCCAAACATAGCCAAAAACATTCAGTACTTC
TRBJ1-1	-	TRBV5-1	-	CASSHPRGDTEAFF	TGCGCCAGCAGCCACCCGCGTGGGGACACTGAAGCTTTCTTT
TRBJ2-3	TRBD2	TRBV27	-	CASTNEGLGADTQYF	TGTGCCAGCACGAACGAGGGACTAGGGGCAGATACGCAGTATTTT
TRBJ1-6	TRBD1	TRBV7-8	-	CASRARDRDNSPLHF	TGTGCCAGCAGAGCCCGGGACAGGGATAATTCACCCCTCCACTTT
TRBJ2-3	-	TRBV20-1	few	CSAYREFRPADTQYF	TGCAGTGCTTACAGGGAGTTCCGGCCCGCAGATACGCAGTATTTT
TRBJ1-5	-	TRBV28	-	CTSSTPVPGNQPQHF	TGTACCAGCAGTACCCCGGTCCCGGGCAATCAGCCCCAGCATTTT
TRBJ1-4	TRBD1	TRBV4-1	-	CASGNTGTGKEKLFF	TGCGCCAGCGGCAACACCGGGACAGGGAAAGAAAAACTGTTTTTT
TRBJ2-2	TRBD1	TRBV12-3/TRBV12-4	-	CASRPRQGASGELFF	TGTGCCAGCAGACCCCGACAGGGGGCCTCCGGGGAGCTGTTTTTT
TRBJ1-1	-	TRBV4-1	-	CASSQGDGGNTEAFF	TGCGCCAGCAGCCAAGGAGATGGGGGGAACACTGAAGCTTTCTTT
TRBJ1-6	TRBD1	TRBV20-1	-	CSAPDRGYSPLHF	TGCAGTGCTCCGGACAGGGGTTATTCACCCCTCCACTTT
TRBJ1-5	-	TRBV6-6	-	CASSYGGVVQPQHF	TGTGCCAGCAGTTACGGGGGGGTGGTTCAGCCCCAGCATTTT
TRBJ2-3	TRBD2	TRBV25-1	few	CASSDPTGLADFRTDTQYF	TGTGCCAGCAGTGATCCAACCGGACTAGCGGATTTCCGCACAGATACGCAGTATTTT
TRBJ2-5	-	TRBV12-3/TRBV12-4	-	CASSLRGFTDNEQYF	TGTGCCAGCAGCTTACGGGGGTTTACGGACAATGAGCAGTACTTC
TRBJ1-6	-	TRBV14	-	CASSQHSAGTPLHF	TGTGCCAGCAGCCAACACAGCGCGGGTACACCCCTCCACTTT
TRBJ1-1	-	TRBV5-1	many	CASTPGVNTEAFF	TGCGCCAGCACCCCGGGAGTGAACACTGAAGCTTTCTTT
TRBJ2-3	TRBD2	TRBV12-3/TRBV12-4	few	CASSTTSASDRSTDTQYF	TGTGCCAGCAGTACGACTAGCGCCTCGGATCGTAGCACAGATACGCAGTATTTT
TRBJ2-1	TRBD2	TRBV12-3/TRBV12-4	-	CASSLPGLAGRQFF	TGTGCCAGCAGCCTACCGGGACTAGCGGGGCGGCAGTTCTTC
TRBJ2-1	-	TRBV20-1	-	CSASGLWNEQFF	TGCAGTGCTAGCGGACTATGGAATGAGCAGTTCTTC
TRBJ1-6	TRBD1	TRBV27	-	CASSSTGRSPLHF	TGTGCCAGCAGTTCGACAGGGCGGTCACCCCTCCACTTT
TRBJ2-5	-	TRBV10-3	-	CAISVPSTDGQETQYF	TGTGCCATCAGTGTCCCCTCGACAGACGGGCAAGAGACCCAGTACTTC
TRBJ1-2	-	TRBV6-2/TRBV6-3	-	CASSFWDELATGSYGYTF	TGTGCCAGCAGTTTTTGGGACGAACTCGCGACAGGCTCTTATGGCTACACCTTC
TRBJ1-1	-	TRBV27	many	CASSFTRQVNTEAFF	TGTGCCAGCAGTTTCACTCGACAGGTGAACACTGAAGCTTTCTTT
TRBJ1-1	-	TRBV4-1	few	CASSQVSQPEAFF	TGCGCCAGCAGCCAAGTTTCGCAGCCTGAAGCTTTCTTT
TRBJ2-3	-	TRBV7-2	few	CASSILSTDTQYF	TGTGCCAGCAGCATACTTAGCACAGATACGCAGTATTTT
TRBJ1-6	-	TRBV25-1	-	CASRDVSSPLHF	TGTGCCAGCAGGGACGTGTCTTCACCCCTCCACTTT
TRBJ2-7	TRBD1	TRBV6-2/TRBV6-3	-	CASSYQVRTGDYEQYF	TGTGCCAGCAGTTACCAAGTTCGGACAGGGGACTACGAGCAGTACTTC
TRBJ2-1	TRBD2	TRBV9	-	CASSVAPSGGTIVQFF	TGTGCCAGCAGCGTAGCTCCTAGCGGGGGGACAATAGTGCAGTTCTTC
TRBJ1-2	-	TRBV29-1	-	CSVQEVNGYTF	TGCAGCGTACAGGAGGTGAATGGCTACACCTTC
TRBJ1-1	TRBD1	TRBV20-1	-	CSARPGTGLGTEAFF	TGCAGTGCCCGTCCCGGGACAGGTTTGGGTACTGAAGCTTTCTTT
TRBJ1-5	-	TRBV4-3	-	CASSRTRASNQPQHF	TGCGCCAGCAGCCGAACTAGGGCTAGCAATCAGCCCCAGCATTTT